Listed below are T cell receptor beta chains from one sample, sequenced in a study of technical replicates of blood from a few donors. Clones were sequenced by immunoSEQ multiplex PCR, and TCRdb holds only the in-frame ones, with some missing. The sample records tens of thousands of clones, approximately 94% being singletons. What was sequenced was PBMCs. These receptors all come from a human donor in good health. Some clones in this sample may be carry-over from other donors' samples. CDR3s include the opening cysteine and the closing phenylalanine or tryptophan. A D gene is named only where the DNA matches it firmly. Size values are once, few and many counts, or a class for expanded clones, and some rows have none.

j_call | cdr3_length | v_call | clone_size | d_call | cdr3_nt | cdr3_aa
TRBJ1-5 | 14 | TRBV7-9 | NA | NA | TGTGCCAGCAGCCCTACAGGGATCAATCAGCCCCAGCATTTT | CASSPTGINQPQHF
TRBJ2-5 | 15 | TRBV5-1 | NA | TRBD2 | TGCGCCAGCACCCTCCTAGCGGGGGGAGACTGGGCCCAGTACTTC | CASTLLAGGDWAQYF
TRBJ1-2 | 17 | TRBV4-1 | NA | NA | TGCGCCAGCAGCCAAGGGTCCAGGGTTACGGGTTCGTATGGCTACACCTTC | CASSQGSRVTGSYGYTF
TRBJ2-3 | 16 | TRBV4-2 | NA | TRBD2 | TGTGCCAGCAGCTCCGGACTAGCGGGGCTCACAGATACGCAGTATTTT | CASSSGLAGLTDTQYF
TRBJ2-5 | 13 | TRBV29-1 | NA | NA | TGCAGCGTGGTACTAGGCCCAGAAGGGACCCAGTACTTC | CSVVLGPEGTQYF
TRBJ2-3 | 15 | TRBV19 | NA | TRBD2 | TGTGCCAGTAGTCGAAGGCGGGGGGGCACAGATACGCAGTATTTT | CASSRRRGGTDTQYF
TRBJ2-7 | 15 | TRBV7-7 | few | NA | TGTGCCAGCAGTAAAGTACTGGGCGGGAACGGCGAGCAGTACTTC | CASSKVLGGNGEQYF
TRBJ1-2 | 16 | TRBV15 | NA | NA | TGTGCCACCAGCAGAGATTTGCAGATTGGCCTCTATGGCTACACCTTC | CATSRDLQIGLYGYTF
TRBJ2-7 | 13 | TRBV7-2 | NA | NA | TGTGCCAGCAGCTTATACCAGATCGACGAGCAGTACTTC | CASSLYQIDEQYF
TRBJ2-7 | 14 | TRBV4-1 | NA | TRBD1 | TGCGCCAGCAGCCAAATAGGACAGGGAACCGAGCAGTACTTC | CASSQIGQGTEQYF
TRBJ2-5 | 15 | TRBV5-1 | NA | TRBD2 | TGCGCCAGCAGCGACGTACAGCGGGGGGCATTTGAGCAGTACTTC | CASSDVQRGAFEQYF
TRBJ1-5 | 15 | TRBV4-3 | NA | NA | TGCGCCAGCAGCCAAGGGAGCGGTAACAATCAGCCCCAGCATTTT | CASSQGSGNNQPQHF
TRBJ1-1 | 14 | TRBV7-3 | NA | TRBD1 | TGTGCCAGCAGCTCGGGACAGGGGAACACTGAAGCTTTCTTT | CASSSGQGNTEAFF
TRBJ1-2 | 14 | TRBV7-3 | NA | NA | TGTGCCAGCAGCTTACGGGGCGGGGAGAGTGGCTACACCTTC | CASSLRGGESGYTF
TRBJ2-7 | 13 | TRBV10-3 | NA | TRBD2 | TGTGCCATCAGTGATACTAGCGACTACGAGCAGTACTTC | CAISDTSDYEQYF
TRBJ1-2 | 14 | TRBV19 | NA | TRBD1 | TGTGCCAGTAGTACAACAGGGGATGTGGGTGGCTACACCTTC | CASSTTGDVGGYTF
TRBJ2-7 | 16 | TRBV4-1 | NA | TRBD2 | TGCGCCAGCAGCCAACCTAACCTGGGACTAGCGCGTGAGCAGTACTTC | CASSQPNLGLAREQYF
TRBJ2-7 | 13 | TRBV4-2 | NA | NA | TGTGCCAGCAGCCAAGACCTATACTACGAGCAGTACTTC | CASSQDLYYEQYF
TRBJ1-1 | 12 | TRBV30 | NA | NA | TGTGCCTGGAACGGGGGGGGCACTGAAGCTTTCTTT | CAWNGGGTEAFF
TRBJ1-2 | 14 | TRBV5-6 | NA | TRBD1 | TGTGCCAGCAGCTCTGTTGACAGGGGCGGTGGCTACACCTTC | CASSSVDRGGGYTF
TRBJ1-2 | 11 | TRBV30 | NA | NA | TGTGCCTGGAGTGTAGGGGTCGGCTACACCTTC | CAWSVGVGYTF
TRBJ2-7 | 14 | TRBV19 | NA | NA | TGTGCCAGTAGTACACAGGGTTTCGCCTACGAGCAGTACTTC | CASSTQGFAYEQYF
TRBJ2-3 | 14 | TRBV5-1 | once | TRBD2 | TGCGCCAGCAGCGAACTAGCGGGAGAGGATACGCAGTATTTT | CASSELAGEDTQYF
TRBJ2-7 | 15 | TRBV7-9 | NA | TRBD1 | TGTGCCAGCACCAAATTAGCGACAGGGTCCTACGAGCAGTACTTC | CASTKLATGSYEQYF
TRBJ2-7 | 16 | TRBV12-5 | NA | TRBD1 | TGTGCTAGTGGTTTGGCCCAGGGACAGGGGGGCCACGAGCAGTACTTC | CASGLAQGQGGHEQYF
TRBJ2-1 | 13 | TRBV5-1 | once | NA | TGCGCCAGCAGCGCCCCCTCGAGTCTGCGTCCGTTCTTC | CASSAPSSLRPFF
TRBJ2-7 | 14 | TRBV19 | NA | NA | TGTGCCAGTAGTCCCTTCGGCGGAAACTACGAGCAGTACTTC | CASSPFGGNYEQYF
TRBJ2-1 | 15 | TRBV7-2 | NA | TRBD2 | TGTGCCAGCAGCCCCCAGGGTCGGGAGGCAAATGAGCAGTTCTTC | CASSPQGREANEQFF
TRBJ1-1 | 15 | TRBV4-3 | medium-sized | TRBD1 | TGCGCCAGCAGCCAAGATCGCGCGGCAGGGGGTGAAGCTTTCTTT | CASSQDRAAGGEAFF